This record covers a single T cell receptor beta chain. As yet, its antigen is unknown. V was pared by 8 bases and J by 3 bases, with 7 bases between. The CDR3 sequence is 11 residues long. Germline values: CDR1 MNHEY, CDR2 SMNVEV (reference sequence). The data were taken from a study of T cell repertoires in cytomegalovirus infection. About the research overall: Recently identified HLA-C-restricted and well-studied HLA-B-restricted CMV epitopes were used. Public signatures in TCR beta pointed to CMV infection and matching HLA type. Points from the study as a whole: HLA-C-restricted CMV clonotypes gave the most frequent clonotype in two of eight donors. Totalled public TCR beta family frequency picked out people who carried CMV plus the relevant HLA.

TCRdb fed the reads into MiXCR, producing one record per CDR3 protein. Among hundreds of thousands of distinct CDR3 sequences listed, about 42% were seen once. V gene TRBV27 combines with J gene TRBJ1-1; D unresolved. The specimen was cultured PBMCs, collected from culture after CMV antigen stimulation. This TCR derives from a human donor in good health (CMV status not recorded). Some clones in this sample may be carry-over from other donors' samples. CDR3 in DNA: TGTGCCAGCGGGTCGGACACTGAAGCTTTCTTT. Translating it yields CASGSDTEAFF.